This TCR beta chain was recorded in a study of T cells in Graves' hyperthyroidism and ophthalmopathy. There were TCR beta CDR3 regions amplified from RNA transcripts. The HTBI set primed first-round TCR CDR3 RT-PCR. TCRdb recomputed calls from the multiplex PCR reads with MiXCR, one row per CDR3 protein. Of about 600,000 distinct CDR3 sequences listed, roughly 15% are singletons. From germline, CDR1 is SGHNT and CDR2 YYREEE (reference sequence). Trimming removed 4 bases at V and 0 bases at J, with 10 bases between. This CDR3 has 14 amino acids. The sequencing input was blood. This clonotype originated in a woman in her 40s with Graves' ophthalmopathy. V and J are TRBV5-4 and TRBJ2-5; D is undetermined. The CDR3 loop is CASSTQAYQETQYF. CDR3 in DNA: TGTGCCAGCAGCACCCAGGCGTACCAAGAGACCCAGTACTTC. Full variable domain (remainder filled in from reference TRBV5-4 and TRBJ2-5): ETGVTQSPTHLIKTRGQQVTLRCSSQSGHNTVSWYQQALGQGPQFIFQYYREEENGRGNFPPRFSGLQFPNYSSELNVNALELDDSALYLCASSTQAYQETQYFGPGTRLLVL.